The source of this T cell receptor beta chain is a study of Graves' ophthalmopathy and Graves' hyperthyroidism. Study at large: Being free of ophthalmopathy for 18 months of follow-up defined stable hyperthyroidism. Study results and limitations: Blood contained most expanded thyroid clonotypes exceeding 0.001 frequency.

Hyperthyroidism patients had new diagnoses, durations under 2 months, and ages of 18 to 65. Diagnosis was based on clinical symptoms, serum thyroxine, TRAb, thyroid ultrasound and orbital computed tomography. J gave up 12 bases and V 5 bases, and 6 bases lay outside the gene matches. From germline, CDR1 is LNHNV and CDR2 YYDKDF (reference sequence). The CDR3 has 11 residues. As to this clonotype: The antigen is unknown.

The authors amplified TCR beta CDR3 regions, and they did so from RNA transcripts for repertoire sequencing. HTBI-primed first-round RT-PCR preceded second-round multiplex PCR. TCRdb re-derived calls from the multiplex PCR reads in MiXCR, one entry per CDR3 protein. The repertoire includes 450,000 to 600,000 distinct CDR3 sequences, less than 45% of them detected once, and about 4.2% sits in the top ten. The receptor comes from an adult man with Graves' hyperthyroidism. The specimen sequenced was peripheral blood or thyroid tissue (not recorded which). This chain connects TRBV15 to TRBJ1-2, with TRBD1 matching 7 bases. The CDR3 coding sequence is TGTGCCACCAGCGGGAGACAGGGAAACACCTTC. Its protein product is CATSGRQGNTF.